This is a list of T cell receptor beta chains from one sample in a study of T cells in Graves' hyperthyroidism and ophthalmopathy. TCRdb processed the multiplex PCR reads anew with MiXCR; each CDR3 protein has one entry. The sample includes hundreds of thousands of distinct CDR3 sequences, under 15% of them seen just once. Sequencing was done on a sample of blood. These receptors originate from a woman under 40 with Graves' hyperthyroidism. Each CDR3 is given with its conserved first and last residue. D genes are given only for firm matches. Clone size is stated in some rows and not others, as once, few, many or a class when expanded.

clone size	J gene	D gene	V gene	CDR3 DNA	CDR3 protein
many	TRBJ2-4	TRBD1	TRBV2	TGTGCCAGCAGTGAGACAGGGCGGATCTACAAGTACTTC	CASSETGRIYKYF
NA	TRBJ2-1	NA	TRBV20-1	TGCAGCGTTAAGGGGGGTAGTCGTAGGGAGCAGTTCTTC	CSVKGGSRREQFF
few	TRBJ2-1	NA	TRBV30	TGTGCCTGGAGTCCGCTCCGCCTGGGCAATGAGCAGTTCTTC	CAWSPLRLGNEQFF
few	TRBJ1-3	NA	TRBV28	TGTGCCAGCATTCCTCCGGGGGCGCGAGGAAACACCATATATTTT	CASIPPGARGNTIYF
few	TRBJ2-2	NA	TRBV7-3	TGTGCCAGCAGCTTAGTTGCGGCCACGAACACCGGGGAGCTGTTTTTT	CASSLVAATNTGELFF
NA	TRBJ1-1	TRBD1	TRBV5-1	TGCGCCAGCAGCGGGACAGGGGGCGCGGGCACTGAAGCTTTCTTT	CASSGTGGAGTEAFF
many	TRBJ2-3	NA	TRBV3-1	TGTGCCAGCAGCTATGGCGGCGCGGATACGCAGTATTTT	CASSYGGADTQYF
many	TRBJ2-7	NA	TRBV20-1	TGCAGTGCTAGAGATCTCGACAACGCCTACGAGCAGTACTTC	CSARDLDNAYEQYF
many	TRBJ2-1	TRBD2	TRBV12-3/TRBV12-4	TGTGCCAGCAGTTGGAGTCGTGGGGAGGGCTACAATGAGCAGTTCTTC	CASSWSRGEGYNEQFF
many	TRBJ1-1	NA	TRBV3-1	TGTGCCAGCAGCCGGGTAGGGACTGAAGCTTTCTTT	CASSRVGTEAFF
NA	TRBJ2-2	TRBD2	TRBV20-1	TGCAGTGCTAGAGCGGAGCGGGAGGGCCCCGCGAACACCGGGGAGCTGTTTTTT	CSARAEREGPANTGELFF
many	TRBJ2-1	NA	TRBV7-9	TGTGCCAGCAGCCGCGCCTCGGACTCCTCAAGGGGTGAGCAGTTCTTC	CASSRASDSSRGEQFF
many	TRBJ2-1	NA	TRBV7-8	TGTGCCAGCAGCTTAGGCCGGGTATGGAATGAGCAGTTCTTC	CASSLGRVWNEQFF
few	TRBJ1-1	NA	TRBV4-1	TGCGCCAGCAGAACCATAATACAGGCGAACACTGAAGCTTTCTTT	CASRTIIQANTEAFF
few	TRBJ2-7	NA	TRBV9	TGTGCCAGCAGCGTAGTTGGGAGCGAGCAGTACTTC	CASSVVGSEQYF
few	TRBJ2-1	NA	TRBV7-2	TGTGCCAGCAGCGTAAGCGGGCAGCACAATGAGCAGTTCTTC	CASSVSGQHNEQFF
few	TRBJ2-1	TRBD1	TRBV14	TGTGCCAGCAGCCTTCCCGGGACAGGGGTATATGAGCAGTTCTTC	CASSLPGTGVYEQFF
NA	TRBJ2-7	NA	TRBV5-5	TGTGCCAGCAGCCTGGTCCAGGGGGGTGGAGAGCAGTACTTC	CASSLVQGGGEQYF
many	TRBJ1-1	NA	TRBV2	TGTGCCAGCAGGGGTCCGACGGGGAACACTGAAGCTTTCTTT	CASRGPTGNTEAFF
many	TRBJ2-7	TRBD2	TRBV10-3	TGTGCCATCAGTGAGGGACTAGCGGTCTCCTACGAGCAGTACTTC	CAISEGLAVSYEQYF
many	TRBJ1-2	NA	TRBV3-1	TGTGCCAGCAGCCAAGATCTTACGACTCCAAGTGGCTACACCTTC	CASSQDLTTPSGYTF
many	TRBJ2-3	TRBD1	TRBV2	TGTGCCAGCAGGCTCTCGTTCCAGGGGGCAACAGATACGCAGTATTTT	CASRLSFQGATDTQYF
many	TRBJ2-1	TRBD2	TRBV2	TGTGCCAGCACCCACGAGTTTAGCGGGGCCCCAATAAGTGAGCAGTTCTTC	CASTHEFSGAPISEQFF
few	TRBJ2-2	NA	TRBV10-1	TGCGCCAGCAGTGAGCCAGAAAACACCGGGGAGCTGTTTTTT	CASSEPENTGELFF
NA	TRBJ1-2	NA	TRBV29-1	TGCAGCGGTGTACACGCTAACTATGGCTACACCTTC	CSGVHANYGYTF
many	TRBJ2-7	NA	TRBV7-9	TGTGCCAGCAGCTTCCTGGCCTCACAGGTCCCGGAACTGGGCGAGCAGTACTTC	CASSFLASQVPELGEQYF
few	TRBJ1-3	NA	TRBV27	TGTGCCAGCAGTTTTAAACCCACAGGGCCTGGAAACACCATATATTTT	CASSFKPTGPGNTIYF
few	TRBJ1-2	NA	TRBV10-3	TGTGCCATCAGTGAGGGGGCCTATGGCTACACCTTC	CAISEGAYGYTF
many	TRBJ2-5	NA	TRBV2	TGTGCCAGCAGTCAAGCACTAGCCGAGACCCAGTACTTC	CASSQALAETQYF
NA	TRBJ1-4	NA	TRBV19	TGTGCCAGTAGCACCGAACCTGGAGCTAATGAAAAACTGTTTTTT	CASSTEPGANEKLFF
many	TRBJ1-2	TRBD1	TRBV3-1	TGTGCCAGCAGGCCCTGGACAGGGACGGCCAACTATGGCTACACCTTC	CASRPWTGTANYGYTF
NA	TRBJ2-5	TRBD2	TRBV10-3	TGTGCCATCAGTGAGGCGGGGGGGCAGGACGGCCCCGGGACCCAGTACTTC	CAISEAGGQDGPGTQYF
many	TRBJ1-5	NA	TRBV12-3/TRBV12-4	TGTGCCAGCAGTTTAGTTACGACAGAACCTAGCAATCAGCCCCAGCATTTT	CASSLVTTEPSNQPQHF
many	TRBJ2-2	TRBD2	TRBV11-2	TGTGCCAGCAGCTTACAAGCGGGAGCGAGCGGGGAGCTGTTTTTT	CASSLQAGASGELFF
many	TRBJ2-1	NA	TRBV20-1	TGCAGTGCACCAATGGGGAGAAGGGGTGAGCAGTTCTTC	CSAPMGRRGEQFF
few	TRBJ2-4	TRBD2	TRBV29-1	TGCAGCGTTCAAGGGAGGGCCTCGAACATTCAGTACTTC	CSVQGRASNIQYF
many	TRBJ2-7	NA	TRBV30	TGTGCCTGGAGTACCAGGGCCGAGCAGTACTTC	CAWSTRAEQYF
many	TRBJ2-5	NA	TRBV7-8	TGTGCCAGCACCCCTCGGAGGGGTGGAAAAGGAGAGACCCAGTACTTC	CASTPRRGGKGETQYF
many	TRBJ1-1	TRBD1	TRBV7-8	TGTGCCAGCAGCACGTACAGGGGGCGCGAGCCCTTGAACACTGAAGCTTTCTTT	CASSTYRGREPLNTEAFF
few	TRBJ1-1	NA	TRBV5-1	TGCGCCAGCAGCTTGGTAGGGGTACCTGAAGCTTTCTTT	CASSLVGVPEAFF
few	TRBJ2-4	NA	TRBV24-1	TGTGCCACCCCTTCGACGTACCCTACGGGGGCCCAAAACATTCAGTACTTC	CATPSTYPTGAQNIQYF